A single sample gave rise to the 2 T cell receptor beta chains below, sequenced in a study of cytomegalovirus exposure and HLA in healthy donors. Primers: 60 Vbeta forward and 13 Jbeta reverse. Repertoires were generated with immunoSEQ multiplex PCR, while TCRdb's copy carries only in-frame clones and drops some. The table has about 150,000 clones, roughly 80% seen once; the top ten hold 10% to 15%. Specimen: PBMCs. The receptors shown here come from a middle-aged man in good health and CMV-seropositive.

This clone was recorded a few times. The chain employs TRBV27 and TRBJ2-3; D possibly corresponds to TRBD1 (6 bases). CDR1 MNHEY and CDR2 SMNVEV come from the germline V gene (reference sequence). The V end was cut by 9 bases, the J end by 2 bases, with 12 bases between. The CDR3 contains 13 residues. CDR3 amino acids: CASEDSVTDTQYF. The CDR3 nucleotides are TGTGCCAGTGAGGACAGCGTCACAGATACGCAGTATTTT.

This CDR3 reads CASSPQSVNFYNEQFF. In DNA form, the CDR3 reads TGTGCCAGCTCACCCCAGAGCGTTAATTTCTACAATGAGCAGTTCTTC. This chain joins TRBV18 and TRBJ2-1; no clear D gene. The CDR3 has 16 residues. Trimming shortened V by 3 bases and J by 3 bases, and 15 bases separated the two germline ends. Germline V gene data show CDR1 as KGHSH and CDR2 as LQKENI.